This paragraph reports one T cell receptor (beta chain). The CDR3 sequence is 14 residues long. In germline, CDR1 is LNHDA, CDR2 SQIVND (reference sequence). V lost 5 bases and J 0 bases, leaving 9 bases between the germline ends. The sample is drawn from a study of radiation and T cells in renal cell carcinoma. TCRdb's table, derived via immunoSEQ multiplex PCR, lists solely in-frame clones and lacks some. Among roughly 130,000 clones listed, around nine tenths were seen once. The time point denotes: baseline pretreatment blood. Treatment specified: 15 Gy SBRT to primary tumor, nephrectomy 4 weeks later. After SBRT, blood was collected at 2 and 4 weeks, plus baseline. This renal cell carcinoma was of the clear cell type.

The TCR comes from a woman between 50 and 59 years old with renal cell carcinoma. The rearrangement uses TRBV19 and TRBJ2-3, with D uncertain. Sample: blood, taken from a patient whose treatment included radiotherapy and nephrectomy. The CDR3 loop is CASSPTSSTDTQYF. The CDR3 DNA reads TGTGCCAGTAGTCCCACCAGCAGCACAGATACGCAGTATTTT.